This section outlines one T cell receptor (beta chain) sequence together with its context. TCRdb's table, derived via immunoSEQ multiplex PCR, lists solely in-frame clones and lacks some. The data contain around 250,000 clones, around four fifths of them singletons. The data are from a study of blood T cell repertoires in COVID-19. This TCR came from a man older than 75 with acute or convalescent COVID-19. Sequencing was done on a sample of peripheral blood.

The CDR3 is CASSLDRESYNEQFF. CDR3 DNA sequence: TGTGCCAGCAGCCTAGACAGGGAATCATACAATGAGCAGTTCTTC. The V call is TRBV27, the J call TRBJ2-1; 7 bases align to TRBD1. The CDR3 loop spans 15 amino acids. Trimming at V came to 6 bases and at J to 4 bases, leaving 9 bases not matched to a gene. Per germline, CDR1 MNHEY and CDR2 SMNVEV (reference sequence).